The 30 T cell receptor beta chains reported below all come from one sample, sequenced in a study of cytomegalovirus exposure and HLA in healthy donors (dated by TCRdb to about 2017). The library was produced with the immunoSEQ multiplex PCR assay. For the multiplex PCR, a mixture combining 60 forward primers for TCR Vbeta segments and 13 reverse primers for TCR Jbeta segments was used. Sourced from immuneACCESS, this table was stored by TCRdb with only in-frame sequences that have V and J called. A share of the clones is absent; for the studies checked, an unresolved V gene accounts for under half, and the remainder has no known explanation. The sample profile shows about 130,000 clones; roughly 88% of them were found once. The top ten hold around 1.7% of the sample. Material: PBMCs. These receptors were taken from a boy between 5 and 17 years old in good health and CMV-seronegative.

The rearrangement links TRBV7-9 to TRBJ2-5; 11 bases agree with TRBD2. The J call may be wrong; the DNA end is better matched by TRBJ2-7. Germline CDR1 reads SEHNR; CDR2 reads FQNEAQ (reference sequence). CDR3 length: 19 residues. The CDR3 is CASSGGDIAGGPGGNEQYF. The CDR3 DNA is TGTGCCAGCAGCGGTGGGGATATAGCGGGAGGGCCTGGTGGGAACGAGCAGTACTTC.

The V call is TRBV6-1, the J call TRBJ1-4; TRBD1 matches 9 bases. Germline lookup yields CDR1 MNHNS and CDR2 SASEGT. With 7 bases clipped from V and 5 bases from J, the junction kept 8 bases outside the gene matches. CDR3 length: 15 amino acids. The CDR3 DNA reads as TGTGCCAGCACGGGGACGGGGACAGGGAATGAAAAACTGTTTTTT. As protein: CASTGTGTGNEKLFF.

In nucleotides, the CDR3 is TGCGCCAGCAGTAAGGAAAGAGGGGGCCCCTACGAGCAGTACTTC. The encoded protein is CASSKERGGPYEQYF. V usage is TRBV5-1 and J usage is TRBJ2-7, with 7 bases that match TRBD1. V gave up 5 bases and J gave up 2 bases; unmatched junction bases: 10. The CDR3 runs 15 residues. Germline V lookup: CDR1 SGHRS, CDR2 YFSETQ.

V is TRBV2 and J is TRBJ2-3; D unclear. Germline V gene lookup returns CDR1 SNHLY and CDR2 FYNNEI. Between the trimmed V and J ends, which lost 8 bases and 6 bases, there was a span of 15 bases. This CDR3 has 13 amino acids. The CDR3 sequence: CASDFPTEDTQYF. The CDR3 DNA is TGTGCCAGCGACTTCCCTACGGAGGATACGCAGTATTTT.

This clone was picked up one time. The rearrangement joins TRBV11-1 to TRBJ1-2; 7 bases fit TRBD1. Germline V lookup: CDR1 SGHAT, CDR2 FQDESV (reference sequence). This CDR3 is 16 amino acids long. The ends lost 3 bases at V and 0 bases at J; junction bases unmatched: 7. The CDR3 DNA reads TGTGCCAGCAGCTTGGACAACAGGGGATCTAACTATGGCTACACCTTC. Protein product: CASSLDNRGSNYGYTF.

The CDR3 bases are TGTGCCAGCAGCTTGAGTGACAGGGTCGGGCAGTACTTC. It encodes CASSLSDRVGQYF. The chain links TRBV5-6 to TRBJ2-7, with TRBD1 matching over 7 bases. Germline CDR1 SGHDT, CDR2 YYEEEE. The J segment lost 9 bases and the V segment lost 1 base, leaving 7 bases of the junction unmatched. The length of the CDR3 is 13 residues.

The count of this clone is one. V gene TRBV7-2 combines with J gene TRBJ2-3; D gene unclear. V lost 6 bases to trimming and J lost 0 bases, with 10 bases between them. CDR1 is SGHTA and CDR2 is FQGNSA in the germline V gene. The CDR3 has 14 amino acids. CDR3 region: CASRRGVSTDTQYF. The CDR3 DNA reads as TGTGCCAGCAGGCGCGGAGTAAGCACAGATACGCAGTATTTT.

The chain uses TRBV14 and TRBJ2-7; 8 bases line up with TRBD2. CDR3 length: 19 amino acids. V shed 1 base and J 4 bases; nucleotides not matched to a gene: 18. CDR1 is SGHDN and CDR2 is FVKESK in the germline V gene. Here the CDR3 DNA reads TGTGCCAGCAGCCAAGGTGTCAGCGGGAGTTGGGATGTACTATACGAGCAGTACTTC. As protein: CASSQGVSGSWDVLYEQYF.

The J gene is TRBJ2-5, the V gene TRBV7-9, with D maybe TRBD2 (5 bases). This CDR3 region has 15 residues. In germline, CDR1 is SEHNR, CDR2 FQNEAQ (reference sequence). V lost 5 bases to trimming and J lost 5 bases, with 18 bases between them. This CDR3 reads CASSPWTETGETQYF. In nucleotides, the CDR3 is TGTGCCAGCAGCCCATGGACCGAAACGGGGGAGACCCAGTACTTC.

J is TRBJ1-1 and V is TRBV5-4, with 7 bases fitting TRBD1. V shed 4 bases and J 7 bases; nucleotides not matched to a gene: 4. This CDR3 contains 12 residues. Germline values: CDR1 SGHNT, CDR2 YYREEE (reference sequence). In DNA form, the CDR3 reads TGTGCCAGCAGCAAGACAGGGAATGAAGCTTTCTTT. Encoded protein: CASSKTGNEAFF.

This sequence joins TRBV4-2 and TRBJ1-1; D uncertain. Trimming left V 1 base short and J 11 bases short, with 11 bases between. Germline V lookup: CDR1 LGHNA, CDR2 YNFKEQ. The CDR3 consists of 12 residues. Written as DNA, the CDR3 is TGTGCCAGCAGCCAAGGCCAGGTCGTGGCTTTCTTT. It translates to CASSQGQVVAFF.

This clone was detected only a few times. This chain uses TRBV20-1 with TRBJ1-3; the D is unclear. The germline gives CDR1 DFQATT, CDR2 SNEGSKA (reference sequence). The V end lost 6 bases, the J end lost 4 bases, and 7 bases lay between the germline ends. The CDR3 runs 11 residues. CDR3 amino acids: CSAEQGNTIYF. CDR3 sequence (DNA): TGCAGTGCGGAACAGGGAAACACCATATATTTT.

This chain links TRBV2 with TRBJ2-2, with D perhaps matching TRBD2 (5 bases). V was trimmed by 7 bases and J by 1 base, leaving 10 bases between them. This CDR3 region has 14 residues. In germline, CDR1 is SNHLY, CDR2 FYNNEI. CDR3 protein: CASTGLRNTGELFF. The DNA of the CDR3 is TGTGCCAGCACCGGACTGAGGAACACCGGGGAGCTGTTTTTT.

As DNA, the CDR3 is TGCAGCGGGCGGACAGGGGTTAACACTGAAGCTTTCTTT. Protein product: CSGRTGVNTEAFF. V gene TRBV29-1 combines with J gene TRBJ1-1; 9 bases match TRBD1. Germline CDR1 and CDR2: SQVTM and ANQGSEA. The CDR3 spans 13 residues. V lost 7 bases to trimming and J lost 2 bases; unmatched junction nucleotides: 5.

The chain joins TRBV27 to TRBJ1-5; D unclear. V was shortened by 2 bases and J by 0 bases, with 8 bases between the two germline ends. Germline V lookup: CDR1 MNHEY, CDR2 SMNVEV (reference sequence). The CDR3 is made up of 15 amino acids. In nucleotides, the CDR3 is TGTGCCAGCAGTTTAGGCACCAATAGCAATCAGCCCCAGCATTTT. As protein: CASSLGTNSNQPQHF.

This chain links TRBV6-1 with TRBJ2-5; 9 nucleotides agree with TRBD1. The J call may be incorrect, as the DNA end agrees better with TRBJ2-7. The CDR3 runs to 14 residues. Germline V gives CDR1 MNHNS, CDR2 SASEGT. The CDR3 region has the DNA TGTGCCAGCAGTTTACAGGGGGCAGGGTACGAGCAGTACTTC. Its translation: CASSLQGAGYEQYF.

To note about this clone: At one end the junction does not follow the germline gene, possibly because of a read error. V gene TRBV19 combines with J gene TRBJ2-1; the D is unclear. The CDR3 loop spans 13 amino acids. Germline loops: CDR1 LNHDA, CDR2 SQIVND (reference sequence). CDR3 sequence (DNA): TGTGCCAGTAGTATCAATTTGTACAATGGGCAGTTCTTC. Translation: CASSINLYNGQFF.

The rearrangement uses TRBV25-1 and TRBJ1-1; D not resolved. Trimming left V 3 bases short and J 2 bases short, with 13 bases between. This CDR3 has 15 residues. Germline CDR1 reads MGHDK; CDR2 reads SYGVNS. As DNA, the CDR3 is TGTGCCAGCAGTGATAGGCTCGCGGTAAACACTGAAGCTTTCTTT. It yields the protein CASSDRLAVNTEAFF.

This rearrangement joins TRBV7-8 to TRBJ2-7; 10 nucleotides match TRBD2. Per the germline V gene, CDR1 is SGHVS and CDR2 is FQNEAQ. The V segment lost 1 base and the J segment 0 bases; nucleotides outside the gene matches: 12. The CDR3 is 19 amino acids. The CDR3 region is CASSLGVAGGPLDSYEQYF. The CDR3 DNA follows: TGTGCCAGCAGCTTAGGGGTAGCGGGAGGCCCACTCGACTCCTACGAGCAGTACTTC.

V is TRBV19 and J is TRBJ1-4; 8 bases fit TRBD1. Trimming removed 4 bases from V and 8 bases from J; junction bases left unmatched: 6. This CDR3 has 14 residues. Germline V gives CDR1 LNHDA, CDR2 SQIVND (reference sequence). CDR3: CASSTQTGEEKLFF. CDR3 sequence (DNA): TGTGCCAGTAGTACCCAGACAGGGGAAGAAAAACTGTTTTTT.

The sample holds one count of this clone. The chain is built from TRBV4-3 and TRBJ2-1; 7 positions match TRBD2. The J segment lost 9 bases and the V segment lost 1 base, leaving 9 bases of the junction unmatched. Germline CDR1 LGHNA, CDR2 YSLEER. This CDR3 has 15 amino acids. The CDR3 sequence is CASSQVASGIGEQFF. CDR3 nucleotide sequence: TGCGCCAGCAGCCAAGTGGCTAGCGGCATCGGTGAGCAGTTCTTC.

V is TRBV7-2 and J is TRBJ2-7; 9 nucleotides line up with TRBD2. Germline-derived CDR1 and CDR2 are SGHTA and FQGNSA. Germline trimming cut 2 bases from V and 4 bases from J; bases unmatched to any gene: 9. The CDR3 totals 16 residues. CDR3 in amino acids: CASSLSGAGGLYEQYF. In DNA form, the CDR3 reads TGTGCCAGCAGCTTAAGCGGAGCGGGGGGCCTTTACGAGCAGTACTTC.

This chain links TRBV29-1 with TRBJ1-1; D gene ambiguous. Germline lookup yields CDR1 SQVTM and CDR2 ANQGSEA. The CDR3 sequence is 14 residues long. Trimming took 2 bases from V and 4 from J, leaving 14 bases between them. Written as DNA, the CDR3 is TGCAGCGTTGAATGGGCAAACAAGAGCACTGAAGCTTTCTTT. The encoded protein is CSVEWANKSTEAFF.

The chain joins TRBV2 to TRBJ1-1; D remains ambiguous. Germline assignment: CDR1 SNHLY and CDR2 FYNNEI. The CDR3 covers 12 residues. Trimming cost V 3 bases and J 3 bases, with 5 bases left between them. The CDR3 sequence: CASSDRDTEAFF. CDR3 DNA sequence: TGTGCCAGCAGTGATCGGGACACTGAAGCTTTCTTT. Complete variable domain (other parts from reference TRBV2 and TRBJ1-1): EPEVTQTPSHQVTQMGQEVILRCVPISNHLYFYWYRQILGQKVEFLVSFYNNEISEKSEIFDDQFSVERPDGSNFTLKIRSTKLEDSAMYFCASSDRDTEAFFGQGTRLTVV.

The chain couples TRBV7-6 to TRBJ2-3; 8 bases are shared with TRBD1. Germline V lookup: CDR1 SGHVS, CDR2 FNYEAQ. The CDR3 runs to 19 residues. With V trimmed by 2 bases and J by 4 bases, 17 bases remained unmatched. This chain's CDR3 is CASSLRWSGQGAPSDTQYF. CDR3 DNA sequence: TGTGCCAGCAGCTTAAGGTGGTCCGGGCAGGGGGCGCCTTCAGATACGCAGTATTTT.

This clone appeared a single time. The chain recombines TRBV10-3 with TRBJ1-1, with D uncertain. The germline CDR1 and CDR2 sequences are ENHRY and SYGVKD. The CDR3 is 14 residues long. With 6 bases removed from V and 3 bases from J, the gap between germline ends came to 14 bases. The DNA for the CDR3 is TGTGCCATCAGCCAGCGCGGGGAGGACACTGAAGCTTTCTTT. This codes for CAISQRGEDTEAFF.

The CDR3 nucleotides read TGTGCCTGGAGGGGCTGGACAGTTGGCTACACCTTC. This translates into CAWRGWTVGYTF. The chain joins TRBV30 to TRBJ1-2, with a weak D call TRBD1 (6 bases). There are 12 residues in the CDR3. V shed 3 bases and J shed 7 bases, with 12 bases lying between them. CDR1 is GTSNPN and CDR2 is SVGIG in the germline V gene (reference sequence).

The chain employs TRBV5-1 and TRBJ2-7; 9 bases line up with TRBD1. The CDR3 is 15 residues long. V was clipped by 4 bases and J by 3 bases; unmatched bases: 8. CDR1 is SGHRS and CDR2 is YFSETQ in the germline V gene. The chain's CDR3 is CASSLRTGDNYEQYF. CDR3 nucleotide sequence: TGCGCCAGCAGCCTACGGACAGGGGACAACTACGAGCAGTACTTC.

CDR3 DNA: TGTGCCAGCAGCCCGGGACTAGCTGATGAGCAGTTCTTC. This translates into CASSPGLADEQFF. The chain employs TRBV7-6 and TRBJ2-1, with TRBD2 identical over 9 bases. The junction had 4 bases not matched to a gene; V was cut back by 5 bases and J by 8 bases. Germline CDR1 SGHVS, CDR2 FNYEAQ. The CDR3 loop spans 13 amino acids.

V and J are TRBV2 and TRBJ1-3; TRBD1 is a possible D gene (5 bases). This CDR3 region has 16 residues. Germline CDR1 is SNHLY and CDR2 is FYNNEI. The V and J ends lost 1 base and 0 bases respectively, with 10 bases between them. The CDR3 bases are TGTGCCAGCAGTGAAGGACAGATGTTCTCTGGAAACACCATATATTTT. Its translation: CASSEGQMFSGNTIYF.